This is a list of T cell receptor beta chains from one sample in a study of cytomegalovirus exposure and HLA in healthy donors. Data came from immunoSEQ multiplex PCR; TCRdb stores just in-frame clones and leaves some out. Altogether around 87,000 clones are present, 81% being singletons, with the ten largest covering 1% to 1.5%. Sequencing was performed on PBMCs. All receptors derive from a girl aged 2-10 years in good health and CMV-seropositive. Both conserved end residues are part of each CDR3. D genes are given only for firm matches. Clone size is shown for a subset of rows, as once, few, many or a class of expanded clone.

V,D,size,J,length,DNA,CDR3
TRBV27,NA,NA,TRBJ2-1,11,TGTGCCAGCAATGGCCGCAATGAGCAGTTCTTC,CASNGRNEQFF
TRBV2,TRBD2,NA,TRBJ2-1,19,TGTGCCAGCAGACCGACTAGCGGGAGGGAAGTGGGCCTCTACAATGAGCAGTTCTTC,CASRPTSGREVGLYNEQFF
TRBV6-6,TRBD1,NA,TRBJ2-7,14,TGTGCCAGCAGGCTAGACAGGGGGTCGTACGAGCAGTACTTC,CASRLDRGSYEQYF
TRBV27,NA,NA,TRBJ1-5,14,TGTGCCAGCAGTTCGACAGAGAGCAATCAGCCCCAGCATTTT,CASSSTESNQPQHF
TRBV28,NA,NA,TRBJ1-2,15,TGTGCCAGCAGTTTAGAGGGGGTACCCAACTATGGCTACACCTTC,CASSLEGVPNYGYTF
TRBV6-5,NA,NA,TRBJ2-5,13,TGTGCCAGCAGTTTTGGGACATTAGAGACCCAGTACTTC,CASSFGTLETQYF
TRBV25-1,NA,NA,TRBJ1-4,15,TGTGCCAGCAGTCCCGGGGGGACAACTAATGAAAAACTGTTTTTT,CASSPGGTTNEKLFF
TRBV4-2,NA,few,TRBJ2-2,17,TGTGCCAGCAGCCGAATCGAGGGGCGGGATAGCACCGGGGAGCTGTTTTTT,CASSRIEGRDSTGELFF
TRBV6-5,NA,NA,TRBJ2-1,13,TGTGCCAGCAGTTCTGACAGGACCAATGAGCAGTTCTTC,CASSSDRTNEQFF
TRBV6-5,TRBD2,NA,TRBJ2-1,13,TGTGCCAGCAGAGGGACTAGCGGGGTAGGGCAGTTCTTC,CASRGTSGVGQFF
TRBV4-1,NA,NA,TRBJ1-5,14,TGCGCCAGCAGCCAAGTCCAGGGCAATCAGCCCCAGCATTTT,CASSQVQGNQPQHF
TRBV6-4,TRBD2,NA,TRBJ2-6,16,TGTGCCAGCAGTGACTCTAGCGGGAGTGGGGCCAACGTCCTGACTTTC,CASSDSSGSGANVLTF
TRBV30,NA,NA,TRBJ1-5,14,TGTGCCTGGGGGAGGGGGGGCGTGAATCAGCCCCAGCATTTT,CAWGRGGVNQPQHF
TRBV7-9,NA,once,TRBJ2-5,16,TGTGCCAGCAGCTTTGGATCGAGCGGAACACAAGAGACCCAGTACTTC,CASSFGSSGTQETQYF
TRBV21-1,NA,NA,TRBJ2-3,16,TGTGCCAGCAGCAAAAGAGGGGACAGGGGATTGGATACGCAGTATTTT,CASSKRGDRGLDTQYF
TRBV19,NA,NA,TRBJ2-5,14,TGTGCCAGTCGCCAACTCGGGACTCAAGAGACCCAGTACTTC,CASRQLGTQETQYF
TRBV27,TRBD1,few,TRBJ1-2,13,TGTGCCAGCAGCGACAGGGTTAACTATGGCTACACCTTC,CASSDRVNYGYTF
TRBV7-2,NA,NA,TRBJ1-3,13,TGTGCCAGCAGCTTTTACGGGGGGGACACCATATATTTT,CASSFYGGDTIYF
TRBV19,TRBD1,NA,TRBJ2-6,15,TGTGCCAGTAGTAGGGACAGGGCTGGGGCCAACGTCCTGACTTTC,CASSRDRAGANVLTF
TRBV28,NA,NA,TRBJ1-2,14,TGTGCCAGCAGTTTTGGTGTTAGCGGCTATGGCTACACCTTC,CASSFGVSGYGYTF
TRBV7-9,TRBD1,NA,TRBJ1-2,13,TGTGCCAGCAGCTCAGGGACAGGGGTTGGCTACACCTTC,CASSSGTGVGYTF
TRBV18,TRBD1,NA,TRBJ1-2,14,TGTGCCAGCTCACCGGGAGAAGGGGGCAAGAAGGACACCTTC,CASSPGEGGKKDTF
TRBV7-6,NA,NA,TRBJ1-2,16,TGTGCCAGCAGCGATACCCTCGGGGGAAGGATTGGCGGCTACACCTTC,CASSDTLGGRIGGYTF
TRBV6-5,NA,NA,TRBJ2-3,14,TGTGCCAGCATGAGGGCAGTAAGCACAGATACGCAGTATTTT,CASMRAVSTDTQYF
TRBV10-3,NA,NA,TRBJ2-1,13,TGTGCCATCAGTGCTAGATTTGACAATGAGCAGTTCTTC,CAISARFDNEQFF
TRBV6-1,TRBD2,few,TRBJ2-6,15,TGTGCCAGCACACGGGGGGTGGCCGGGGCCAACGTCCTGACTTTC,CASTRGVAGANVLTF
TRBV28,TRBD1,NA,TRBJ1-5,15,TGTGCCAGCGAGGGCCGGACAGGGCACCATCAGCCCCAGCATTTT,CASEGRTGHHQPQHF
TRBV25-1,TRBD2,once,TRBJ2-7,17,TGTGCCAGCAGTGAATTAGGGAGGGAAAGGAGCTCCTACGAGCAGTACTTC,CASSELGRERSSYEQYF
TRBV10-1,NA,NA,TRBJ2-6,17,TGCGCCAGCAGTGCAAATCGCCCGGGCTCTGGGGCCAACGTCCTGACTTTC,CASSANRPGSGANVLTF
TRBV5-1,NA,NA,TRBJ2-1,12,TGCGCCAGCAGTGGGGCTCGCAATGAGCAGTTCTTC,CASSGARNEQFF
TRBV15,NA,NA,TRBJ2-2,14,TGTGCCACCAATGAGGGAGCGGGTACCGGGGAGCTGTTTTTT,CATNEGAGTGELFF
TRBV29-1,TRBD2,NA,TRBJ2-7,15,TGCAGCGTTGAAGATACTAGCGGGAGGAACTACGAGCAGTACTTC,CSVEDTSGRNYEQYF
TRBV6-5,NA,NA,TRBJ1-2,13,TGTGCCAGCAGCCAAGACAGGAACTATGGCTACACCTTC,CASSQDRNYGYTF
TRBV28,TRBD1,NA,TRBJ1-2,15,TGTGCCAGCAGTTCTGGGACAGGGGACAGCTATGGCTACACCTTC,CASSSGTGDSYGYTF
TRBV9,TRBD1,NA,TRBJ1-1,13,TGTGCCAGCAGCTTCGACAGGGGGACTGAAGCTTTCTTT,CASSFDRGTEAFF
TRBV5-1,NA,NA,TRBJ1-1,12,TGCGCCAGCCGAGCGGGTATCACTGAAGCTTTCTTT,CASRAGITEAFF
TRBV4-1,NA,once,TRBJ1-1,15,TGCGCCAGCAGCCAAGAGAGACAGGTGAACACTGAAGCTTTCTTT,CASSQERQVNTEAFF
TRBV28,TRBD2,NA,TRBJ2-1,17,TGTGCCAGCAGTCAATCGGGACTAGCGGGAGTGGGGGATGAGCAGTTCTTC,CASSQSGLAGVGDEQFF
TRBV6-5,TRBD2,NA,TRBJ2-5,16,TGTGCCAGCAGTTACGGGACTAGCGGAGGGGGAGAGACCCAGTACTTC,CASSYGTSGGGETQYF
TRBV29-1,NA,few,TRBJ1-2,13,TGCAGCGTTATGGAGGGGACGATCTATGGCTACACCTTC,CSVMEGTIYGYTF
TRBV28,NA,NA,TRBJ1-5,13,TGTGCCAGCCTGGACAGTAGCAATCAGCCCCAGCATTTT,CASLDSSNQPQHF
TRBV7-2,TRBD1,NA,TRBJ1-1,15,TGTGCCAGCAGCTTAGGGTTAGGGGCGAGGGGGCATGCTTTCTTT,CASSLGLGARGHAFF
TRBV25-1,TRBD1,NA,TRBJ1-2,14,TGTGCCAGCAGTGAATTGGGACAGGGCTATGGCTACACCTTC,CASSELGQGYGYTF
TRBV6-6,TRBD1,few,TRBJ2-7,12,TGTGCCACAGGGGACAGGGGTTACGAGCAGTACTTC,CATGDRGYEQYF
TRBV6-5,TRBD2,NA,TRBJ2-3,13,TGTGCCAGCAGTGGATCAGCGGGGGGTACGCAGTATTTT,CASSGSAGGTQYF
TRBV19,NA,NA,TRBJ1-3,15,TGTGCCAGTAGTATGAGACAGTACTCTGGAAACACCATATATTTT,CASSMRQYSGNTIYF
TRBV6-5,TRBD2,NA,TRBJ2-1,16,TGTGCCAGCAGTTACCGAGGGACTAGCGGGACCCGGGAGCAGTTCTTC,CASSYRGTSGTREQFF
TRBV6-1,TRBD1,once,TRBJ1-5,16,TGTGCCAGCAGTGTCAACACAGGGGCGGGCAATCAGCCCCAGCATTTT,CASSVNTGAGNQPQHF
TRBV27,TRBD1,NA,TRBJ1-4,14,TGTGCCAGCAGATTTACAGGGGAGGATGAAAAACTGTTTTTT,CASRFTGEDEKLFF
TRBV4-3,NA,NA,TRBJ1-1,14,TGCGCCAGCAGCCCTTCCGCGGGGAACACTGAAGCTTTCTTT,CASSPSAGNTEAFF
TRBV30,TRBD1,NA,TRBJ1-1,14,TGTGCCTGGAGTTGGGAGAGGCGGACAGGGACAGCTTTCTTT,CAWSWERRTGTAFF